The 10 T cell receptor beta chains below were found in one sample sequenced in a study of PD-L1 blockade in urothelial cancer. Some clones are missing from TCRdb's copy, which holds only in-frame ones; the method was immunoSEQ multiplex PCR. There are some 84,000 clones in the sample; about nine tenths occur only once, and around 5% lies in the top ten. Sequenced here: PBMCs, sampled around atezolizumab (anti-PD-L1) treatment. Receptors were obtained from a woman aged 70-85 years with urothelial cancer.

V usage is TRBV6-1 and J usage is TRBJ2-7, with 9 bases fitting TRBD2. Per germline, CDR1 MNHNS and CDR2 SASEGT. Trimming removed 4 bases from V and 6 bases from J; junction bases left unmatched: 13. The CDR3 runs to 16 residues. Written as DNA, the CDR3 is TGTGCCAGCAGTGGCCGCGTGACTAGCGGTAGTGGCGAGCAGTACTTC. The encoded protein is CASSGRVTSGSGEQYF.

The chain recombines TRBV6-6 with TRBJ2-1; D gene uncertain. Germline CDR1 reads MNHNY; CDR2 reads SVGAGI (reference sequence). The CDR3 is 12 residues long. The V gene lost 7 bases and the J gene lost 8 bases, with 12 bases spanning the gap. CDR3 in amino acids: CASTTKVYEQFF. The CDR3 region has the DNA TGTGCCAGCACAACTAAGGTGTATGAGCAGTTCTTC.

The gene calls are TRBV10-2 and TRBJ1-3; D is uncertain. The CDR3 is 16 amino acids. V was clipped by 6 bases and J by 0 bases, with 15 bases between them. Germline CDR1 reads WSHSY; CDR2 reads SAAADI. The CDR3 spells CASRLSQTSSGNTIYF. The CDR3 nucleotides are TGCGCCAGCAGGCTTTCTCAAACTAGCTCTGGAAACACCATATATTTT.

V and J are TRBV4-1 and TRBJ1-1; D possibly corresponds to TRBD1 (6 bases). V lost 0 bases to trimming and J lost 4 bases, with 21 bases between them. Germline assignment: CDR1 MGHRA and CDR2 YSYEKL. The length of the CDR3 is 18 residues. The CDR3 DNA reads as TGCGCCAGCAGCCAAGAACACAGGGTAGAGGGATCGCGCACTGAAGCTTTCTTT. Translating gives CASSQEHRVEGSRTEAFF.

The V gene is TRBV25-1, the J gene TRBJ2-5, with TRBD2 as a possible D gene (5 bases). The CDR3 extends over 13 amino acids. The V gene lost 6 bases and the J gene lost 4 bases, with 12 bases spanning the gap. The germline gives CDR1 MGHDK, CDR2 SYGVNS. The CDR3 sequence is CASRRRDAETQYF. For the CDR3, the DNA is TGTGCCAGCAGGAGACGGGATGCAGAGACCCAGTACTTC.

The chain uses TRBV7-2 and TRBJ1-3; D call uncertain. The CDR3 has 16 amino acids. Looked up from germline, CDR1 is SGHTA and CDR2 is FQGNSA. V was clipped by 1 base and J by 0 bases, with 10 bases between them. The DNA for the CDR3 is TGTGCCAGCAGCTTAGAGCCCCCCTTCTCTGGAAACACCATATATTTT. Protein sequence: CASSLEPPFSGNTIYF.

The V call is TRBV7-2, the J call TRBJ2-7; D unclear. The V and J ends lost 0 bases and 2 bases respectively, with 8 bases between them. CDR1 is SGHTA, CDR2 FQGNSA, per germline. CDR3 length equals 14 residues. The CDR3 reads CASSLATAAYEQYF. The CDR3 bases are TGTGCCAGCAGCTTAGCCACAGCTGCCTACGAGCAGTACTTC.

The chain employs TRBV14 and TRBJ2-1; 10 bases are shared with TRBD2. J lost 8 bases, V lost 2 bases, and 6 bases had no gene match. The V gene's germline CDR1 is SGHDN and CDR2 FVKESK. The CDR3 has 15 amino acids. The DNA of the CDR3 is TGTGCCAGCAGCCAATCCCCAGCGGGGGGGGATGAGCAGTTCTTC. This encodes CASSQSPAGGDEQFF.

V and J are TRBV5-1 and TRBJ2-3; D perhaps matches TRBD1 (5 bases). The CDR3 loop spans 16 amino acids. Germline V gene lookup returns CDR1 SGHRS and CDR2 YFSETQ. The germline V and J ends were trimmed by 4 bases and 0 bases, with 15 bases remaining between them. DNA for the CDR3: TGCGCCAGCAGCCATCCGACAGAGGAAAGCACAGATACGCAGTATTTT. The encoded protein is CASSHPTEESTDTQYF.

The chain combines TRBV7-2 with TRBJ1-4, with 8 positions matching TRBD1. Germline-derived CDR1 and CDR2 are SGHTA and FQGNSA. This CDR3 contains 16 residues. V lost 1 base and J lost 4; bases outside the gene matches: 5. CDR3 DNA: TGTGCCAGCAGCTTAGGACAGGGGTCCTTTAATGAAAAACTGTTTTTT. Translation: CASSLGQGSFNEKLFF.